Below, 22 T cell receptor beta chains from the same sample are listed, as sequenced in a study of T-cell reconstitution after alpha-beta-depleted transplantation in children. A TCRbeta library incorporating unique molecular identifiers was prepared. TCRdb ran MiXCR on the PCR reads and lists one entry per CDR3 protein. The sample shows 900,000 or so distinct CDR3 sequences, around 17% of them seen only once. Sequencing used PBMCs, mostly from graft donor cells, obtained 360 days after TCRalphabeta/CD19-depleted stem cell transplant. All receptors derive from a male patient between 10 and 17 years old who had a stem cell transplant for acute lymphoblastic leukemia, so the T cells may come from the graft donor.

This clonotype was seen ten or more times. V and J are TRBV5-1 and TRBJ2-1, with no clear D. The CDR3 length is 13 residues. Trimming cost V 1 base and J 5 bases, with 7 bases left between them. The germline gives CDR1 SGHRS, CDR2 YFSETQ. The CDR3 sequence is CASSLRENNEQFF. DNA for the CDR3: TGCGCCAGCAGCTTGCGAGAAAACAATGAGCAGTTCTTC.

This chain joins TRBV20-1 and TRBJ1-1; tentatively, D is TRBD1 (5 bases). The CDR3 has 14 residues. The V end lost 1 base, the J end lost 1 base, and 10 bases lay between the germline ends. CDR1 is DFQATT, CDR2 SNEGSKA, per germline (reference sequence). CDR3 nucleotide sequence: TGCAGTGCTAGAGGGGGGACCGGGAACACTGAAGCTTTCTTT. Protein sequence: CSARGGTGNTEAFF.

The CDR3 nucleotides are TGTGCCAGCAGCTTATTTTCTATGGGGACAGGTTACAATGAGCAGTTCTTC. Amino acid sequence: CASSLFSMGTGYNEQFF. V usage is TRBV7-3 and J usage is TRBJ2-1; 8 bases fit TRBD1. Germline V gene lookup returns CDR1 SGHTA and CDR2 FQGTGA. The CDR3 runs 17 residues. With V trimmed by 2 bases and J by 4 bases, 10 bases remained unmatched.

This clonotype has at least ten counts. The J gene is TRBJ2-3, the V gene TRBV24-1; a possible D gene is TRBD1 (6 bases). The CDR3 sequence is 16 residues long. Germline-derived CDR1 and CDR2 are KGHDR and SFDVKD. V was cut by 7 bases and J by 1 base, with 17 bases left in between. DNA for the CDR3: TGTGCCACCAGACCAAACAGGGAGTATGGCACAGATACGCAGTATTTT. It is translated as CATRPNREYGTDTQYF.

About this clonotype itself: A read error is possible here, since a much larger clone lies one base away. This chain joins TRBV5-1 and TRBJ2-7, with no clear D. Germline V gives CDR1 SGHRS, CDR2 YFSETQ. CDR3 length equals 15 residues. V dropped 2 bases and J dropped 1 base, with 13 bases sitting between them. The CDR3 loop reads CASSFAVLYSYEQYF. The CDR3 coding sequence is TGCGCCAGCAGCTTCGCGGTGCTATATTCCTACGAGCAGTACTTC. Looking up the rest from reference TRBV5-1 and TRBJ2-7 gives the full variable domain: KAGVTQTPRYLIKTRGQQVTLSCSPISGHRSVSWYQQTPGQGLQFLFEYFSETQRNKGNFPGRFSGRQFSNSRSEMNVSTLELGDSALYLCASSFAVLYSYEQYFGPGTRLTVT.

This clonotype was seen a handful of times. The V and J genes are TRBV25-1 and TRBJ1-2; 9 bases map to TRBD1. V lost 4 bases, J lost 4 bases, and 4 bases stayed unmatched. Germline V lookup: CDR1 MGHDK, CDR2 SYGVNS. The CDR3 sequence is 14 residues long. The CDR3 loop is CASSVTGGAYGYTF. In nucleotides, the CDR3 is TGTGCCAGCAGTGTAACAGGGGGCGCCTATGGCTACACCTTC.

This clonotype was recorded a few times. This chain links TRBV7-8 with TRBJ1-5; unclear D gene. The CDR3 is made up of 14 amino acids. V lost 2 bases, J lost 2 bases, and 7 bases lay in between. Per germline, CDR1 SGHVS and CDR2 FQNEAQ. In DNA, the CDR3 is TGTGCCAGCAGCTTAAATATAGGCAATCAGCCCCAGCATTTT. Encoded protein: CASSLNIGNQPQHF. The entire variable domain, with the rest obtained from reference TRBV7-8 and TRBJ1-5, is as follows: GAGVSQSPRYKVAKRGQDVALRCDPISGHVSLFWYQQALGQGPEFLTYFQNEAQLDKSGLPSDRFFAERPEGSVSTLKIQRTQQEDSAVYLCASSLNIGNQPQHFGDGTRLSIL.

J is TRBJ2-2 and V is TRBV27, with TRBD2 as a possible D gene (6 bases). Germline V gene data show CDR1 as MNHEY and CDR2 as SMNVEV (reference sequence). The CDR3 loop spans 16 amino acids. V lost 3 bases, J lost 4 bases, and 15 bases lay in between. The CDR3 DNA follows: TGTGCCAGCAGTTTTTACCGACTAGATGGCACCGGGGAGCTGTTTTTT. Encoded protein: CASSFYRLDGTGELFF.

This clonotype came up many times. This chain joins TRBV20-1 and TRBJ2-5, with D possibly matching TRBD1 (6 bases). The germline gives CDR1 DFQATT, CDR2 SNEGSKA (reference sequence). V was cut by 3 bases and J by 3 bases, with 17 bases left in between. CDR3 length: 15 residues. The CDR3 region has the DNA TGCAGTGCTAGCCGAGCCGGGAACAGGGAAGAGACCCAGTACTTC. Protein sequence: CSASRAGNREETQYF.

CDR3 region: CASSPAEGLEAFF. The CDR3 nucleotides read TGCGCCAGCAGCCCCGCGGAGGGGCTTGAAGCTTTCTTT. J is TRBJ1-1 and V is TRBV4-1; a weak D match, TRBD1 (5 bases). This CDR3 region has 13 residues. CDR1 and CDR2 (germline): MGHRA, YSYEKL. The ends were cut back, 4 bases at V and 7 bases at J, with 13 bases in the middle.

This clonotype was seen only a few times. The chain couples TRBV15 to TRBJ1-1, with 7 bases that match TRBD1. V dropped 7 bases and J dropped 2; count of bases not matched to a gene: 7. This CDR3 contains 14 residues. From germline, CDR1 is LNHNV and CDR2 YYDKDF (reference sequence). The CDR3 nucleotides read TGTGCCACCAACCCTGACAGGGTCAACACTGAAGCTTTCTTT. Encoded protein: CATNPDRVNTEAFF.

V usage is TRBV20-1 and J usage is TRBJ2-5; D possibly corresponds to TRBD2 (7 bases). The length of the CDR3 is 13 residues. Trimming shortened V by 7 bases and J by 5 bases, and 17 bases separated the two germline ends. The germline CDR1 and CDR2 sequences are DFQATT and SNEGSKA (reference sequence). This CDR3 reads CSGREGRGETQYF. The CDR3, as DNA: TGCAGTGGAAGGGAGGGGAGGGGGGAGACCCAGTACTTC.

This clonotype showed up many times. V is TRBV18 and J is TRBJ2-1; possible D gene TRBD2, 6 bases. This CDR3 region has 14 residues. V dropped 3 bases and J dropped 0 bases, with 6 bases sitting between them. Looked up from germline, CDR1 is KGHSH and CDR2 is LQKENI. The CDR3 nucleotides read TGTGCCAGCTCACCGGGACTCTCCTACAATGAGCAGTTCTTC. Its protein is CASSPGLSYNEQFF.

This clonotype turned up a few times. This chain joins TRBV24-1 and TRBJ2-3; the match to TRBD2 covers 14 bases. The CDR3 contains 14 residues. The germline CDR1 and CDR2 sequences are KGHDR and SFDVKD. Trimming took 5 bases from V and 14 from J; bases not matched to a gene: 8. The CDR3 loop reads CATSAGLAGEKLYF. The CDR3 region has the DNA TGTGCCACCAGTGCGGGACTAGCGGGAGAGAAGTTGTATTTT.

This clonotype was observed a handful of times. This sequence joins TRBV2 and TRBJ1-1; D is possibly TRBD1 (5 bases). Trimming pared 8 bases from V and 4 bases from J, leaving 8 bases between. The CDR3 extends over 11 amino acids. The germline V gene encodes CDR1 SNHLY and CDR2 FYNNEI. The CDR3 DNA sequence: TGTGCCAGCCAGGGCCCCACTGAAGCTTTCTTT. Its translation is CASQGPTEAFF.

V is TRBV5-1 and J is TRBJ1-1, with D hard to call. The CDR3 covers 14 residues. V lost 3 bases, J lost 0 bases, and 9 bases lay in between. Germline CDR1 is SGHRS and CDR2 is YFSETQ. The CDR3 loop is CASSWWALNTEAFF. The CDR3 coding sequence is TGCGCCAGCAGCTGGTGGGCCTTGAACACTGAAGCTTTCTTT.

This chain uses TRBV5-1 with TRBJ1-5; 7 bases agree with TRBD1. This CDR3 region has 15 residues. CDR1 SGHRS and CDR2 YFSETQ come from the germline V gene. V lost 3 bases, J lost 6 bases, and 9 bases stayed unmatched. This CDR3 is CASSWDDRAGQPQHF. In DNA form, the CDR3 reads TGCGCCAGCAGCTGGGACGACAGGGCCGGTCAGCCCCAGCATTTT.

This clonotype has at least ten counts. J is TRBJ2-5 and V is TRBV24-1; the match to TRBD2 covers 11 bases. After removal of 6 bases from V and 2 bases from J, the junction contained 1 base not matched to a gene. This CDR3 comprises 14 residues. Germline CDR1 is KGHDR and CDR2 is SFDVKD. As DNA, the CDR3 is TGTGCCACCAGTTGGACTAGCGGGCAAGAGACCCAGTACTTC. It yields the protein CATSWTSGQETQYF.

The chain employs TRBV12-3 or TRBV12-4 and TRBJ2-5; 7 nucleotides match TRBD1. The J segment lost 1 base and the V segment lost 5 bases, leaving 13 bases of the junction unmatched. The CDR3 runs 17 residues. In DNA, the CDR3 is TGTGCCAGCAGTCGCCCTTCCGCGACAGGGCGCCAAGAGACCCAGTACTTC. It encodes CASSRPSATGRQETQYF.

This clonotype was recorded a few times. The CDR3 DNA is TGCAGTGCTCGGGGGAGTGGGACAGATACGCAGTATTTT. Its translation: CSARGSGTDTQYF. This sequence joins TRBV20-1 and TRBJ2-3; maybe TRBD2 (6 bases). This CDR3 contains 13 residues. V was shortened by 5 bases and J by 3 bases, with 12 bases between the two germline ends. CDR1 DFQATT and CDR2 SNEGSKA come from the germline V gene (reference sequence).

This clonotype was found a few times. The J gene is TRBJ2-1, the V gene TRBV5-1; tentative D call: TRBD2 (5 bases). The V end lost 0 bases, the J end lost 3 bases, and 10 bases lay between the germline ends. The CDR3 covers 15 residues. The germline gives CDR1 SGHRS, CDR2 YFSETQ. The CDR3 reads CASSLALANYNEQFF. CDR3 DNA sequence: TGCGCCAGCAGCTTGGCGCTAGCTAACTACAATGAGCAGTTCTTC.

The V and J genes are TRBV5-8 and TRBJ2-1; TRBD1 agrees at 8 bases. The CDR3 length is 16 residues. V was clipped by 3 bases and J by 8 bases; unmatched bases: 13. Per germline, CDR1 SGHTS and CDR2 YDEGEE. CDR3 DNA: TGTGCCAGCAGCTATCGGACAGGGCCTATGGTGGATGAGCAGTTCTTC. Translated, it gives CASSYRTGPMVDEQFF.